Below, one T cell receptor beta chain is given with its context. This entry is derived from a study of blood T cell repertoires in COVID-19. Study summary: Italy, Spain and the United States were the sources of the convalescent and acute COVID-19 samples. The analysed material was cDNA or gDNA that came from T cells, B-cell-depleted T cells, or PBMCs.

Original handling: Nucleated cell counts were estimated from reference gene primer amplification. The data were produced by immunoSEQ multiplex PCR, yet TCRdb's version contains in-frame clones alone and is incomplete. That table furnishes V, J and clone size, whereas the DNA furnished D and trimming. Counted here are a few hundred thousand clones, more than 70% occurring once; the ten biggest clones make up around 1.6%. The CDR3 is 14 amino acids. V lost 2 bases, J lost 4 bases, and 11 bases lay in between. Germline CDR1 is MDHEN and CDR2 is SYDVKM. Source material: peripheral blood. The source is a woman aged 45-59 years with acute or convalescent COVID-19. The rearrangement uses TRBV28 and TRBJ1-1, with D possibly matching TRBD1 (6 bases). CDR3 loop: CASSLQGSGTEAFF. CDR3 coding DNA: TGTGCCAGCAGTTTACAGGGGAGTGGCACTGAAGCTTTCTTT. Together with reference TRBV28 and TRBJ1-1, the CDR3 gives the full variable domain: DVKVTQSSRYLVKRTGEKVFLECVQDMDHENMFWYRQDPGLGLRLIYFSYDVKMKEKGDIPEGYSVSREKKERFSLILESASTNQTSMYLCASSLQGSGTEAFFGQGTRLTVV.